One sample yielded the 14 T cell receptor beta chains listed below, sequenced in a study of CD8 T cells in Susac syndrome. About 0.5 to 1 ug RNA was reverse transcribed with random hexamers. TCRdb re-derived calls from the immunoSEQ multiplex PCR reads in MiXCR, one entry per CDR3 protein. The table includes 65,000 to 80,000 distinct CDR3 sequences, 75% to 95% detected once. What was sequenced was CD8+ T cells from PBMCs. These receptors all come from a human donor with multiple sclerosis.

J is TRBJ1-1 and V is TRBV2, with 9 bases that match TRBD1. The trim removed 7 bases at V and 7 bases at J, leaving 19 bases unmatched. The CDR3 length is 17 residues. Germline V CDR1 and CDR2: SNHLY, FYNNEI. The CDR3 here is CASTQQGAPGVWIEAFF. The CDR3, as DNA: TGTGCCAGCACCCAACAGGGGGCTCCGGGCGTGTGGATTGAAGCTTTCTTT.

This sequence joins TRBV3-1 and TRBJ2-1; maybe TRBD2 (5 bases). CDR3 length: 17 residues. Germline CDR1 is LGHDT and CDR2 is YNNKEL (reference sequence). The V and J ends lost 0 bases and 2 bases respectively, with 14 bases between them. Written as DNA, the CDR3 is TGTGCCAGCAGCCAAGATCGGGAAGCTGTTCCCTACAATGAGCAGTTCTTC. This sequence encodes CASSQDREAVPYNEQFF.

The V and J genes are TRBV6-2 or TRBV6-3 and TRBJ1-2; D not certain. The CDR3 is 15 residues long. The V gene's germline CDR1 is MNHEY and CDR2 SVGEGT. Trimming stripped 2 bases from V and 2 bases from J, with 12 bases between. CDR3 residues: CASSYGNSRNYGYTF. CDR3 DNA sequence: TGTGCCAGCAGTTACGGGAACAGCCGGAACTATGGCTACACCTTC.

The chain is built from TRBV28 and TRBJ1-5; 7 bases map to TRBD1. The CDR3 is 19 residues long. Germline V gives CDR1 MDHEN, CDR2 SYDVKM. With 7 bases clipped from V and 2 bases from J, the junction kept 20 bases outside the gene matches. CDR3 in DNA: TGTGCCAGCACCTCGCGTTTATGGAACAGGGGAAGGGGCAATCAGCCCCAGCATTTT. This encodes CASTSRLWNRGRGNQPQHF.

This rearrangement joins TRBV12-3 or TRBV12-4 to TRBJ2-7, with 9 bases aligning to TRBD2. CDR3 length equals 15 residues. V gave up 7 bases and J gave up 6 bases; unmatched junction bases: 13. The CDR3 loop is CASTLSLAGESEQYF. The CDR3 DNA reads as TGTGCCAGCACCCTATCCTTAGCGGGAGAATCCGAGCAGTACTTC.

This chain connects TRBV27 to TRBJ2-7, with TRBD2 matching over 12 bases. Trimming cost V 6 bases and J 2 bases; bases outside gene matches: 8. There are 16 residues in the CDR3. Germline V gene lookup returns CDR1 MNHEY and CDR2 SMNVEV (reference sequence). CDR3 DNA sequence: TGTGCCAGCAGCTCTAGCGGGAGGGCCTACCCCTACGAGCAGTACTTC. Encoded protein: CASSSSGRAYPYEQYF.

The chain recombines TRBV18 with TRBJ1-1; TRBD1 is a possible D gene (5 bases). The CDR3 covers 15 residues. Trimming shortened V by 4 bases and J by 0 bases, and 12 bases separated the two germline ends. Per germline, CDR1 KGHSH and CDR2 LQKENI. The DNA for the CDR3 is TGTGCCAGCTCACTAGCCGACAGCATGAACACTGAAGCTTTCTTT. Residues: CASSLADSMNTEAFF.

This chain links TRBV27 with TRBJ1-3; a possible D gene is TRBD1 (5 bases). The CDR3 is made up of 14 amino acids. Germline V gene sequence: CDR1 MNHEY, CDR2 SMNVEV (reference sequence). Between the trimmed V and J ends, which lost 6 bases and 0 bases, there was a span of 9 bases. Here the CDR3 reads CASSPGNSGNTIYF. CDR3 sequence (DNA): TGTGCCAGCAGCCCAGGGAACTCTGGAAACACCATATATTTT.

The chain combines TRBV6-1 with TRBJ2-1, with 11 bases identical to TRBD2. V was pared by 2 bases and J by 3 bases, with 6 bases of the junction left unmatched. From germline, CDR1 is MNHNS and CDR2 SASEGT. The CDR3 extends over 17 amino acids. CDR3 DNA sequence: TGTGCCAGCAGTGAAACCCAACTAGCGGGAGTCTACAATGAGCAGTTCTTC. Translation: CASSETQLAGVYNEQFF.

This clonotype came up once. This chain joins TRBV5-6 and TRBJ2-5; TRBD2 aligns across 11 bases. V dropped 1 base and J dropped 2; count of bases not matched to a gene: 4. Germline V gene sequence: CDR1 SGHDT, CDR2 YYEEEE. This CDR3 spans 16 amino acids. This chain's CDR3 is CASSLLPSGGQETQYF. The CDR3 DNA reads as TGTGCCAGCAGCTTGCTCCCTAGCGGGGGGCAAGAGACCCAGTACTTC.

This CDR3 reads CASSLDLSRQPQHF. The CDR3 DNA follows: TGTGCCAGCAGTTTAGACCTCAGCCGTCAGCCCCAGCATTTT. The chain has TRBV28 and TRBJ1-5; the D is unclear. V lost 2 bases and J lost 6, with 11 bases in between. CDR3 length equals 14 residues. CDR1 is MDHEN and CDR2 is SYDVKM in the germline V gene.

The rearrangement uses TRBV6-2 or TRBV6-3 and TRBJ2-5; D tentatively fits TRBD1 or TRBD2 (5 bases each). Trimming removed 8 bases from V and 0 bases from J, with 19 bases in between. Looked up from germline, CDR1 is MNHEY and CDR2 is SVGEGT. The CDR3 totals 16 residues. CDR3 loop: CASRGRPEEYQETQYF. For the CDR3, the DNA is TGTGCCAGCCGGGGCAGGCCAGAGGAGTACCAAGAGACCCAGTACTTC.

The chain couples TRBV20-1 to TRBJ2-1; D tentatively fits TRBD1 or TRBD2 (5 bases each). The CDR3 is 14 amino acids. Germline-derived CDR1 and CDR2 are DFQATT and SNEGSKA (reference sequence). With 1 base removed from V and 8 bases from J, the gap between germline ends came to 15 bases. The CDR3 sequence is CSARVRVATYEQFF. The CDR3 DNA follows: TGCAGTGCTAGAGTCAGGGTAGCGACGTATGAGCAGTTCTTC.

The gene calls are TRBV11-2 and TRBJ1-1, with D possibly being TRBD1 (5 bases). This CDR3 contains 12 residues. V shed 6 bases and J shed 6 bases, with 11 bases lying between them. The germline CDR1 and CDR2 sequences are SGHAT and FQNNGV. The CDR3 DNA is TGTGCCAGCAGTCCAGGGTCCCCTGAAGCTTTCTTT. Its protein product is CASSPGSPEAFF.